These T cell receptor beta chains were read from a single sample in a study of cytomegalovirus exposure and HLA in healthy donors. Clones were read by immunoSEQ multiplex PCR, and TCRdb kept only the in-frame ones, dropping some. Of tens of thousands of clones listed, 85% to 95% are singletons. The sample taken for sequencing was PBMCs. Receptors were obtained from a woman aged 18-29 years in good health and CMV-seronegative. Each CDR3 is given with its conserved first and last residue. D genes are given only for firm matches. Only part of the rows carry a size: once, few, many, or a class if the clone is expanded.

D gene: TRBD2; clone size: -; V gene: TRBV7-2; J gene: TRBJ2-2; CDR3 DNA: TGTGCCAGCAGCGGCCCGGCTAGCGGGAGGGCATCGGGGGAGCTGTTTTTT; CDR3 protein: CASSGPASGRASGELFF
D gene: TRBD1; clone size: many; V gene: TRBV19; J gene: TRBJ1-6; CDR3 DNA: TGTGCCAGTAGTATGACGACAGGGGGGTTTGGTTCACCCCTCCACTTT; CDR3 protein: CASSMTTGGFGSPLHF
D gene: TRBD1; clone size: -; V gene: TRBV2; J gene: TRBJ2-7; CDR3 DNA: TGTGCCAGCAGTGGGGGACAGCCATCCTACGAGCAGTACTTC; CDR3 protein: CASSGGQPSYEQYF
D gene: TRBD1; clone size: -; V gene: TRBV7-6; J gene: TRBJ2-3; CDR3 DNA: TGTGCCAGCAGCACCCTGGGACAGGGGGTGACAGATACGCAGTATTTT; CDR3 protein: CASSTLGQGVTDTQYF
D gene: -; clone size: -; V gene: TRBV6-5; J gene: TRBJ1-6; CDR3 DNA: TGTGCCAGCAGTTACATAACGACAGGAGGCACTTCACCCCTCCACTTT; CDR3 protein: CASSYITTGGTSPLHF
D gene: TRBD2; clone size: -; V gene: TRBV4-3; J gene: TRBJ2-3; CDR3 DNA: TGCGCCAGCAGCCAGGGACTAGCGGGGTCTTTCACAGATACGCAGTATTTT; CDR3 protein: CASSQGLAGSFTDTQYF
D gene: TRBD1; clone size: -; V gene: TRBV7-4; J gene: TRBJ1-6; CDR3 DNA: TGTGCCAGCAGCATCCCGACAGGGGCCAATTCACCCCTCCACTTT; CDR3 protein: CASSIPTGANSPLHF
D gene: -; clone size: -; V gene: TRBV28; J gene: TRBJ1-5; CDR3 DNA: TGTGCCAGCAGTTTGGGGGGAACTGTGAATCAGCCCCAGCATTTT; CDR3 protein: CASSLGGTVNQPQHF
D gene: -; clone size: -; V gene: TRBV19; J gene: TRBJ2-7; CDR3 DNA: TGTGCCAGTAGTACCCGGGACTCTCCCTACGAGCAGTACTTC; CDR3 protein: CASSTRDSPYEQYF
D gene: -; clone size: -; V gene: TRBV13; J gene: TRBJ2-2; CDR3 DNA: -; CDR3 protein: CASSSKSGHLTFGELFF
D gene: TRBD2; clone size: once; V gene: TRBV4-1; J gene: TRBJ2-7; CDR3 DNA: TGCGCCAGCAGCTGGGGACCGGGACTAAGTACCTACGAGCAGTACTTC; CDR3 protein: CASSWGPGLSTYEQYF
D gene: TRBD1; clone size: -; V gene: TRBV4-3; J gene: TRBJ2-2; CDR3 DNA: TGCGCCAGCAGCCAAGTGGACAGGGACTCCGGGGAGCTGTTTTTT; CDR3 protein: CASSQVDRDSGELFF
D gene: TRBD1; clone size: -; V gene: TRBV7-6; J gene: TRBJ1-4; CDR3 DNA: TGTGCCAGCAGCTTACGGGGGGGACAGCTCAATGAAAAACTGTTTTTT; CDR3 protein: CASSLRGGQLNEKLFF
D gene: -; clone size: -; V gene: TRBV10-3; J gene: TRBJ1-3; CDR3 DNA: TGTGCCATCAGTGAGTCGGGCTTCCTCTCTGGAAACACCATATATTTT; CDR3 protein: CAISESGFLSGNTIYF
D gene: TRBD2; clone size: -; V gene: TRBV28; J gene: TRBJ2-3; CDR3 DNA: TGTGCCAGCAGTTCCTTGACTAGCGGGAGGCCGGGGGATACGCAGTATTTT; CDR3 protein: CASSSLTSGRPGDTQYF
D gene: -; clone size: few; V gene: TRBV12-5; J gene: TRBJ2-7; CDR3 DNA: TGTGCTAGTGGTCCCGGTAACTCCTACGAGCAGTACTTC; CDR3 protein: CASGPGNSYEQYF
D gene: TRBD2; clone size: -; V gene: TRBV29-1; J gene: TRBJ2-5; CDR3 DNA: TGCAGCGTTCGCGCGGGAGAGGAGACCCAGTACTTC; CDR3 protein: CSVRAGEETQYF
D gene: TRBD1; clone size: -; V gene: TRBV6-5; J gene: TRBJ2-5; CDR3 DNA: TGTGCCAGCAGTGTTACAGGGGCCGAGACCCAGTACTTC; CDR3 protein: CASSVTGAETQYF
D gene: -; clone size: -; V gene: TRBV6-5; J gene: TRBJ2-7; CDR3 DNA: TGTGCCACCCAACGGACAACCTACGAGCAGTACTTC; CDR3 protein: CATQRTTYEQYF
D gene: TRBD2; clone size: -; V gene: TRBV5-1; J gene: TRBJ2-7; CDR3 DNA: TGCGCCAGCAGCTGGCCGACTAGCGGGGGGATCACCTACGAGCAGTACTTC; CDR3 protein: CASSWPTSGGITYEQYF
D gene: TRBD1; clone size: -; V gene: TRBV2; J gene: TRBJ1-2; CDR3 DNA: TGTGCCAGCGGACAGGGGTCGTATGGCTACACCTTC; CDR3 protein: CASGQGSYGYTF
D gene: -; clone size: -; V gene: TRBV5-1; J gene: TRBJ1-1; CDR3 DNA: TGCGCCAGCAGTAGGCAGGCGAACACTGAAGCTTTCTTT; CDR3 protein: CASSRQANTEAFF
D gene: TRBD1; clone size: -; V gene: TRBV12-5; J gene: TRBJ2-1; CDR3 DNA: TGTGCTAGTGGTTTGGAGCGCACCGGGACAGGGATAATGAAGAGCTCCTACAATGAGCAGTTCTTC; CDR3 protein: CASGLERTGTGIMKSSYNEQFF
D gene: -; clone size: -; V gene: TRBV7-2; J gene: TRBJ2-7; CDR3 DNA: TGTGCCAGCAGCCCCGCCTACGAGCAGTACTTC; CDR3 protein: CASSPAYEQYF
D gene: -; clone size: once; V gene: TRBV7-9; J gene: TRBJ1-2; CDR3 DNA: TGTGCCAGCAGCTTAGTACAGAACTATGGCTACACCTTC; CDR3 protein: CASSLVQNYGYTF
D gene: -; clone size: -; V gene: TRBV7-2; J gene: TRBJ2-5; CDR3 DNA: TGTGCCAGCAGCTTAACGCTAACCCAAGAGACCCAGTACTTC; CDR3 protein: CASSLTLTQETQYF
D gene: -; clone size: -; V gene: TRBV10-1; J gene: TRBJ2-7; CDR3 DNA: TGCGCCAGCATCCCCTCGGGGTCCTACGAGCAGTACTTC; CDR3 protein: CASIPSGSYEQYF
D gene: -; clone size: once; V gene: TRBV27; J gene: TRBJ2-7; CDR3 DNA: TGTGCCAGCAGTTGGGCAGGGGCCTACGAGCAGTACTTC; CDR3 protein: CASSWAGAYEQYF
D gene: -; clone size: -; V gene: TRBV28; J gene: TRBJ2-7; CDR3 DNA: TGTGCCAGCAGCCCCGGACAGAACTACGAGCAGTACTTC; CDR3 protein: CASSPGQNYEQYF
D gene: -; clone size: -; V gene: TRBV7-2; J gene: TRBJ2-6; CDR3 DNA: TGTGCCAGCAGCCTCGGGACTTCAGGGGCCAACGTCCTGACTTTC; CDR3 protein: CASSLGTSGANVLTF
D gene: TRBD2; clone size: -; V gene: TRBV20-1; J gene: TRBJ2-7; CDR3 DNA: TGCAGTGCTAGCGGGAGGGACGAGCAGTACTTC; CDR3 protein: CSASGRDEQYF
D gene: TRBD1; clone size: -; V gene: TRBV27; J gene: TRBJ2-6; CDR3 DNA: TGTGCCAGCAGTTTGTGGACAGGGGCCCGCTCTGGGGCCAACGTCCTGACTTTC; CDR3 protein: CASSLWTGARSGANVLTF
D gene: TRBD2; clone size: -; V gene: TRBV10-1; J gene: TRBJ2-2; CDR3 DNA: TGCGCCAGCAGCGGGGGGGCTGGCGGGGAGCTGTTTTTT; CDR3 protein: CASSGGAGGELFF
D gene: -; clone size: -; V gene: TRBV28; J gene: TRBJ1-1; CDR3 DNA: TGTGCCAGCAGTAGCGGGAGGGGCACTGAAGCTTTCTTT; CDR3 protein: CASSSGRGTEAFF
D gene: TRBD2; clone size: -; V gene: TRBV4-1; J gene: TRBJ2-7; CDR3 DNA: TGCGCCAGCAGCCCGGGACTAACGGTCTCCGGCGAGCAGTACTTC; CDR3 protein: CASSPGLTVSGEQYF
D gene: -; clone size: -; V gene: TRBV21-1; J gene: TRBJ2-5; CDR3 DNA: TGTGCCAGCACTGACAGGGAAAACCAAGAGACCCAGTACTTC; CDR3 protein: CASTDRENQETQYF
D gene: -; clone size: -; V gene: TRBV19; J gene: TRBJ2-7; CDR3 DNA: TGTGCCAGTTCCAGGGGGGCCTCCTACGAGCAGTACTTC; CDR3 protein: CASSRGASYEQYF
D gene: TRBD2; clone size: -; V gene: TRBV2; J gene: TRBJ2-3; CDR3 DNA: TGTGCCAGAAATGAAGGACTAGCGGGCACAGATACGCAGTATTTT; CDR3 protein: CARNEGLAGTDTQYF
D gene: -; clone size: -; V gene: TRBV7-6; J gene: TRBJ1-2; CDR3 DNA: TGTGCCAGCAGCTCATACAGGGATGGCTACACCTTC; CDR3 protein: CASSSYRDGYTF
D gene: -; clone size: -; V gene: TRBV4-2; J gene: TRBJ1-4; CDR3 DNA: TGTGCCAGCAGCCGTTGGAGTGAAGCAACTAATGAAAAACTGTTTTTT; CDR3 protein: CASSRWSEATNEKLFF
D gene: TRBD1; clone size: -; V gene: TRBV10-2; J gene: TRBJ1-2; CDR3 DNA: TGCGCCAGCTTAATACAGGGGCGAGGGTATGGCTACACCTTC; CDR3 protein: CASLIQGRGYGYTF
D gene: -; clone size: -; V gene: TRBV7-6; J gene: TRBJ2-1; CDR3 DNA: TGTGCCAGCAGAGGAGGGTTGGGGGTCAATGAGCAGTTCTTC; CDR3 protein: CASRGGLGVNEQFF
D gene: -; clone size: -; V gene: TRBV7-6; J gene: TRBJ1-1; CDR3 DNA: TGTGCCAGCAGCGCGGACTGGAACACTGAAGCTTTCTTT; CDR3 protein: CASSADWNTEAFF
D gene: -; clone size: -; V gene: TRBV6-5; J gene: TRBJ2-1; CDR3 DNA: TGTGCCAGCAGTTCCCAGCGGGATGAGCAGTTCTTC; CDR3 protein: CASSSQRDEQFF
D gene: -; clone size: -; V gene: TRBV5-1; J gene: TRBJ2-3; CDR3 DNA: TGCGCCAGCAGGGAGGGACCTAGCACAGATACGCAGTATTTT; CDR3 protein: CASREGPSTDTQYF
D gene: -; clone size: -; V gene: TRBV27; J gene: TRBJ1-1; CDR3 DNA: TGTGCCAGCAGTCGTAGTGGCGGCACTGAAGCTTTCTTT; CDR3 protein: CASSRSGGTEAFF
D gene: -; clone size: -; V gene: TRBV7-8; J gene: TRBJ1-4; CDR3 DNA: TGTGCCAGCAGCTTACCAAAACAGTACAGGGCGGAGAACGAAAAACTGTTTTTT; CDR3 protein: CASSLPKQYRAENEKLFF
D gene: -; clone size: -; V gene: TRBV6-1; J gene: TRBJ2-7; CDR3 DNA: TGTGCCAGCAGTGAAGCTGTGGACAGATCTCCCTACGAGCAGTACTTC; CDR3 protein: CASSEAVDRSPYEQYF
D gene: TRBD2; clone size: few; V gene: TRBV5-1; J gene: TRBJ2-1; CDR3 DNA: TGCGCCAGCATGGCGGGCGGGAGCTCCTACAATGAGCAGTTCTTC; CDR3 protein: CASMAGGSSYNEQFF
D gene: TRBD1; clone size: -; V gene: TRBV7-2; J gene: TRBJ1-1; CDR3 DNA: TGTGCCAGCAGCTTTCAACAGGGGCTTGAAGCTTTCTTT; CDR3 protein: CASSFQQGLEAFF
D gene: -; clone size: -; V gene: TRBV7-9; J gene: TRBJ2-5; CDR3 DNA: TGTGCCAGCTCTACCCCCGGAGTCGGAGGGTGGCAAGAGACCCAGTACTTC; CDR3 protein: CASSTPGVGGWQETQYF
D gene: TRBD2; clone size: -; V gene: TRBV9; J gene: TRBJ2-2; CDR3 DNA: TGTGCCAGCAGCGTAGGGGGCGGTTCAGCGGGACCCCTTGGGGAGCTGTTTTTT; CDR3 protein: CASSVGGGSAGPLGELFF
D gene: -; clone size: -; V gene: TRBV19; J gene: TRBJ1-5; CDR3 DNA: TGTGCCAGCACGGACGGACAGCTTAATCAGCCCCAGCATTTT; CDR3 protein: CASTDGQLNQPQHF
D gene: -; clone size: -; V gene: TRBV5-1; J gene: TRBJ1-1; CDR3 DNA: TGCGCCAGCAGCGCGCAGGGTAGAGACACTGAAGCTTTCTTT; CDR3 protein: CASSAQGRDTEAFF
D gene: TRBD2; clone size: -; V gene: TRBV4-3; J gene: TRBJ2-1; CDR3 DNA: TGCGCCAGCAGCCAAGAAGCGGGAGGTAGGTGGGCCAGCAATGAGCAGTTCTTC; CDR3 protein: CASSQEAGGRWASNEQFF
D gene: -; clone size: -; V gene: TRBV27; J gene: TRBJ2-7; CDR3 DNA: TGTGCCAGCAGTCTTGAAGCGAACTACGAGCAGTACTTC; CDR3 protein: CASSLEANYEQYF
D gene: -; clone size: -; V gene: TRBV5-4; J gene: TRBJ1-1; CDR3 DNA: TGTGCCAGCAGCCGGGAATACACTGAAGCTTTCTTT; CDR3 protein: CASSREYTEAFF
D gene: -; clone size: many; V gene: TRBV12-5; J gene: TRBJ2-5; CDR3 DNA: TGTGCTAGTGGTTTGGCGGAGACCCAGTACTTC; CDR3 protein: CASGLAETQYF
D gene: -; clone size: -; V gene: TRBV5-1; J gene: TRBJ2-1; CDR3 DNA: TGCGCCAGCAGCTGGCAGCCGGACGGGAGTTATGAGCAGTTCTTC; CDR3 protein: CASSWQPDGSYEQFF
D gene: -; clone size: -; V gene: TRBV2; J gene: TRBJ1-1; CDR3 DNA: TGTGCCAGCAGTGCGCATGGGGCTGACACTGAAGCTTTCTTT; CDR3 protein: CASSAHGADTEAFF